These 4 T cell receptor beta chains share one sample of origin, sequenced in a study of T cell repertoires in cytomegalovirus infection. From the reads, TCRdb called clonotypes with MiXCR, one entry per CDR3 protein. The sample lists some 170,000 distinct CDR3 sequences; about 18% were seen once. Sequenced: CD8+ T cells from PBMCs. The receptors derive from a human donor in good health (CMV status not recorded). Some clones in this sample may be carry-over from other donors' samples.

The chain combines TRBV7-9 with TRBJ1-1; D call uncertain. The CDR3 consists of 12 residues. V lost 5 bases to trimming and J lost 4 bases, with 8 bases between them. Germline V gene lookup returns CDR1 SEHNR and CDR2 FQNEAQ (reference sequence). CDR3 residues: CASSPAFTEAFF. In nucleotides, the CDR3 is TGTGCCAGCAGCCCGGCCTTCACTGAAGCTTTCTTT.

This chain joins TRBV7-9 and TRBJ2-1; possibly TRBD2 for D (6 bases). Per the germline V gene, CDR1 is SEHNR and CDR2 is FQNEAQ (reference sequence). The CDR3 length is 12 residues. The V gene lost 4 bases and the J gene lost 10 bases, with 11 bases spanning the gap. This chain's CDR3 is CASSSGREEQFF. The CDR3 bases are TGTGCCAGCAGCTCCGGGAGAGAAGAGCAGTTCTTC.

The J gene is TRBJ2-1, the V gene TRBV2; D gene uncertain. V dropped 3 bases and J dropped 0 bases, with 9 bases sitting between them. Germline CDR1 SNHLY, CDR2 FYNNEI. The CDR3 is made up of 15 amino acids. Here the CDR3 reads CASSEDPSSYNEQFF. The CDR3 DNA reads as TGTGCCAGCAGTGAGGACCCCAGCTCCTACAATGAGCAGTTCTTC.

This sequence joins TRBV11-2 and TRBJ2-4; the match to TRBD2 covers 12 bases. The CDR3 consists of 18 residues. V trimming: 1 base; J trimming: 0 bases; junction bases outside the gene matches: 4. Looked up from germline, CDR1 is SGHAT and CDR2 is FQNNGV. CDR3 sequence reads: CASSLGTSGGSAKNIQYF. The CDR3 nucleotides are TGTGCCAGCAGCTTAGGCACTAGCGGGGGGTCAGCCAAAAACATTCAGTACTTC.